Presented here are 10 T cell receptor beta chains from one specimen sequenced in a study of T cell changes during pregnancy in multiple sclerosis. The protocol was immunoSEQ multiplex PCR, while the TCRdb copy is restricted to in-frame clones and leaves out a portion. Here the sample spans about 50,000 clones, around 92% being singletons. The specimen was CD8+ T cells from peripheral blood mononuclear cells, collected in the first trimester of pregnancy. The receptors were sampled from a female donor with multiple sclerosis, enrolled in a pregnancy study.

The genes are TRBV4-3 and TRBJ2-7, with D perhaps matching TRBD1 (6 bases). The CDR3 is 15 residues long. From germline, CDR1 is LGHNA and CDR2 YSLEER. V lost 3 bases and J lost 2, with 14 bases in between. The CDR3 DNA follows: TGCGCCAGCAGCCAGTCCGGGACACCAGCCTACGAGCAGTACTTC. This translates into CASSQSGTPAYEQYF.

The gene calls are TRBV27 and TRBJ2-7, with TRBD1 matching over 10 bases. V was clipped by 9 bases and J by 8 bases; unmatched bases: 7. Germline V gene sequence: CDR1 MNHEY, CDR2 SMNVEV (reference sequence). The CDR3 extends over 12 amino acids. CDR3 nucleotide sequence: TGTGCCAGTGGGACAGGGGTATACCAGCAGTACTTC. Its protein product is CASGTGVYQQYF.

The rearrangement joins TRBV6-1 to TRBJ2-3, with 8 nucleotides matching TRBD2. Germline-derived CDR1 and CDR2 are MNHNS and SASEGT. J lost 4 bases, V lost 8 bases, and 5 bases had no gene match. The CDR3 is 13 residues long. The CDR3 protein is CASERESADTQYF. DNA of the CDR3: TGTGCCAGCGAGCGGGAGAGCGCAGATACGCAGTATTTT.

The chain is built from TRBV27 and TRBJ1-6; D might be TRBD1 (6 bases). Trimming took off 6 bases at V and 0 bases at J, with 12 bases between the two ends. Germline V gene lookup returns CDR1 MNHEY and CDR2 SMNVEV (reference sequence). This CDR3 region has 16 residues. This chain's CDR3 is CASRRTASSYNSPLHF. The CDR3 nucleotides are TGTGCCAGCAGACGGACAGCCAGCTCCTATAATTCACCCCTCCACTTT.

J is TRBJ1-1 and V is TRBV9; D call uncertain. Germline V CDR1 and CDR2: SGDLS, YYNGEE. This CDR3 comprises 14 residues. Trimming left V 3 bases short and J 6 bases short, with 15 bases between. The CDR3 nucleotides read TGTGCCAGCAGCGACGCGCGGCGGGCCCCTGAAGCTTTCTTT. Its protein product is CASSDARRAPEAFF. Drawing the rest from reference TRBV9 and TRBJ1-1, the complete variable domain is DSGVTQTPKHLITATGQRVTLRCSPRSGDLSVYWYQQSLDQGLQFLIQYYNGEERAKGNILERFSAQQFPDLHSELNLSSLELGDSALYFCASSDARRAPEAFFGQGTRLTVV.

The chain is built from TRBV18 and TRBJ1-1; D might be TRBD1 (6 bases). Trimming removed 3 bases at V and 1 base at J, with 12 bases between. The germline CDR1 and CDR2 sequences are KGHSH and LQKENI. This CDR3 region has 15 residues. The CDR3 DNA reads as TGTGCCAGCTCACCTGACAGACAGGAGAACACTGAAGCTTTCTTT. It translates to CASSPDRQENTEAFF.

The V gene is TRBV29-1, the J gene TRBJ2-1, with D unclear. The CDR3 totals 12 residues. Trimming removed 1 base from V and 7 bases from J, with 8 bases in between. The germline V gene encodes CDR1 SQVTM and CDR2 ANQGSEA. The CDR3 protein is CSVEGLRNEQFF. DNA of the CDR3: TGCAGCGTTGAAGGATTGAGAAATGAGCAGTTCTTC.

The chain carries TRBV14 and TRBJ2-2, with D maybe TRBD2 (5 bases). CDR1 and CDR2 from the germline V gene are SGHDN and FVKESK. The V and J ends lost 4 bases and 1 base respectively, with 10 bases between them. The CDR3 length is 15 residues. Written as DNA, the CDR3 is TGTGCCAGCAGCCCCTGGACTTTGAACACCGGGGAGCTGTTTTTT. This translates into CASSPWTLNTGELFF.

The chain has TRBV5-1 and TRBJ2-3; D is unclear. This CDR3 contains 12 residues. The V gene's germline CDR1 is SGHRS and CDR2 YFSETQ. V was clipped by 8 bases and J by 2 bases, with 9 bases between them. The CDR3, as DNA: TGCGCCAGTCAGCGAGACACAGATACGCAGTATTTT. Protein product: CASQRDTDTQYF.

The chain has TRBV25-1 and TRBJ1-1; 11 bases align to TRBD1. Per germline, CDR1 MGHDK and CDR2 SYGVNS. The J segment lost 3 bases and the V segment lost 4 bases, leaving 1 base of the junction unmatched. The CDR3 spans 14 residues. CDR3 sequence: CASSGDRGYTEAFF. In DNA, the CDR3 is TGTGCCAGCAGTGGGGACAGGGGGTACACTGAAGCTTTCTTT. The full variable domain, its missing parts supplied by reference TRBV25-1 and TRBJ1-1, is EADIYQTPRYLVIGTGKKITLECSQTMGHDKMYWYQQDPGMELHLIHYSYGVNSTEKGDLSSESTVSRIRTEHFPLTLESARPSHTSQYLCASSGDRGYTEAFFGQGTRLTVV.